This section outlines one T cell receptor (beta chain) sequence together with its context. Its antigen is still unknown. V dropped 4 bases and J dropped 6 bases, with 13 bases sitting between them. CDR3 length: 13 amino acids. Germline V lookup: CDR1 SGHRS, CDR2 YFSETQ. Assay: immunoSEQ multiplex PCR; the TCRdb copy retains only in-frame clones and omits some. The sample has tens of thousands of clones, around 86% seen once. This sample is drawn from a study of radiotherapy plus CTLA-4 blockade in lung cancer. Regarding the study as a whole: In blood, after radiotherapy plus ipilimumab, tumor-derived TCR clones expanded.

The rearrangement links TRBV5-1 to TRBJ1-2; no firm D call. This clonotype was obtained from a human donor with non-small cell lung cancer who had stable disease on radiotherapy plus ipilimumab. This sample comprised peripheral blood, obtained from a patient treated with radiotherapy plus ipilimumab. This CDR3 is CASSPTVSDGYTF. The CDR3 DNA follows: TGCGCCAGCAGCCCTACCGTGTCAGATGGCTACACCTTC.